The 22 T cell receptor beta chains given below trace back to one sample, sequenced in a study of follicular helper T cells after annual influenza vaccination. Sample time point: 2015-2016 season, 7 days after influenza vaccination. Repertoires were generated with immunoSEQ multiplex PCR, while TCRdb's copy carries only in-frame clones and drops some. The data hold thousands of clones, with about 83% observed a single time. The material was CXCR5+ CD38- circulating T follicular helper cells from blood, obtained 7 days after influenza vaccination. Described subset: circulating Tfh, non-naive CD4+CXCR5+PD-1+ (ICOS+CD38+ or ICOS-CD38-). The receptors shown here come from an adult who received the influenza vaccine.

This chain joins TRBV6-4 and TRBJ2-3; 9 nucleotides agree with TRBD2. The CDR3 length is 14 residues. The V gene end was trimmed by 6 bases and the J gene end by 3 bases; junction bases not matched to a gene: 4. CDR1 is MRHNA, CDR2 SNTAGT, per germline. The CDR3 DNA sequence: TGTGCCAGCAGCACGGGACTAGCTACAGATACGCAGTATTTT. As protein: CASSTGLATDTQYF.

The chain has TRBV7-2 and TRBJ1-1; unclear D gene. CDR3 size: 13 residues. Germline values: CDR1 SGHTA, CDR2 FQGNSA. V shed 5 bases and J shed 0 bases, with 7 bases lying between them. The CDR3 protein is CASSPMLNTEAFF. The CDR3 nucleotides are TGTGCCAGCAGCCCGATGTTGAACACTGAAGCTTTCTTT.

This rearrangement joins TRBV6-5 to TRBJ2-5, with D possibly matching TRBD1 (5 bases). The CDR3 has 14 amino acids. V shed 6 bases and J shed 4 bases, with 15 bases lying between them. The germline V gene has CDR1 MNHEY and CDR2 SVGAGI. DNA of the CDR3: TGTGCCAGCAGCCTATCAGGGTTCCGAGAGACCCAGTACTTC. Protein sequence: CASSLSGFRETQYF.

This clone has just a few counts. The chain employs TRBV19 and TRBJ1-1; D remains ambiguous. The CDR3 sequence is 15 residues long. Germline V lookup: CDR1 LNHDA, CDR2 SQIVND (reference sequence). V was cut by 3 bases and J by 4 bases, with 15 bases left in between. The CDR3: CASSISKVFGTEAFF. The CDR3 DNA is TGTGCCAGTAGTATCTCCAAGGTGTTCGGCACTGAAGCTTTCTTT. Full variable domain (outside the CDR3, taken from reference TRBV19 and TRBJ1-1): DGGITQSPKYLFRKEGQNVTLSCEQNLNHDAMYWYRQDPGQGLRLIYYSQIVNDFQKGDIAEGYSVSREKKESFPLTVTSAQKNPTAFYLCASSISKVFGTEAFFGQGTRLTVV.

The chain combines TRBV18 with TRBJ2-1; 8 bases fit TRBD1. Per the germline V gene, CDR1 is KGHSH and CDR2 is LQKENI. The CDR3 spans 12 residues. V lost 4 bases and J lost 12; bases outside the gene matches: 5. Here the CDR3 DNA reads TGTGCCAGCTCACTCGGACAGGGCTCGCAGTTCTTC. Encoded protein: CASSLGQGSQFF.

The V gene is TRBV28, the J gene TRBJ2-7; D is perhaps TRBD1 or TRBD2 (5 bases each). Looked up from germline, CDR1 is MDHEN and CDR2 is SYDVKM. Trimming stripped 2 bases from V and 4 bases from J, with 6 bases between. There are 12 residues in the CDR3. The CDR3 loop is CASSLGGYEQYF. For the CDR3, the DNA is TGTGCCAGCAGTTTAGGGGGTTACGAGCAGTACTTC.

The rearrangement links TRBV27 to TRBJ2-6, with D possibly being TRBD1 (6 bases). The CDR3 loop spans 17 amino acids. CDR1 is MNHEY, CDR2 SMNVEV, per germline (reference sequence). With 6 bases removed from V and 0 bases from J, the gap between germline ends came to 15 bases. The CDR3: CASSPGQENSGANVLTF. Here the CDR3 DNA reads TGTGCCAGCAGCCCGGGACAAGAGAACTCTGGGGCCAACGTCCTGACTTTC.

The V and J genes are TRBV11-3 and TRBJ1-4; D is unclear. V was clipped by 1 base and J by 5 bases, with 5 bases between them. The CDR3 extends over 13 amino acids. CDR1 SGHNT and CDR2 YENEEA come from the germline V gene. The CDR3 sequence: CASSLVLNEKLFF. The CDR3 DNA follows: TGTGCCAGCAGCTTAGTGCTCAATGAAAAACTGTTTTTT.

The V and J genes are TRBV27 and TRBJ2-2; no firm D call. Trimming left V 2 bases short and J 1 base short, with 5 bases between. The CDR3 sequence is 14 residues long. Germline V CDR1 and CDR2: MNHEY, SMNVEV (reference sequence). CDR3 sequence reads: CASSLRLNTGELFF. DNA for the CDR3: TGTGCCAGCAGTTTAAGGCTGAACACCGGGGAGCTGTTTTTT.

The CDR3 DNA follows: TGTGCCACCAGCCCTCGACCTTTGGGTAACTATGGCTACACCTTC. It translates to CATSPRPLGNYGYTF. The rearrangement uses TRBV15 and TRBJ1-2; no reliable D call. CDR3 length: 15 residues. Germline-derived CDR1 and CDR2 are LNHNV and YYDKDF (reference sequence). Trimming took off 5 bases at V and 1 base at J, with 14 bases between the two ends. The variable domain in full, completed from reference TRBV15 and TRBJ1-2, reads DAMVIQNPRYQVTQFGKPVTLSCSQTLNHNVMYWYQQKSSQAPKLLFHYYDKDFNNEADTPDNFQSRRPNTSFCFLDIRSPGLGDTAMYLCATSPRPLGNYGYTFGSGTRLTVV.

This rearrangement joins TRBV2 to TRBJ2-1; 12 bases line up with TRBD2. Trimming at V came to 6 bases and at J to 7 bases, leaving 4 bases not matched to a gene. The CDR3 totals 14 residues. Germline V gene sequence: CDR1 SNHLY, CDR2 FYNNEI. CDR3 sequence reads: CASRTSGGMNEQFF. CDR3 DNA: TGTGCCAGCAGGACTAGCGGGGGTATGAATGAGCAGTTCTTC.

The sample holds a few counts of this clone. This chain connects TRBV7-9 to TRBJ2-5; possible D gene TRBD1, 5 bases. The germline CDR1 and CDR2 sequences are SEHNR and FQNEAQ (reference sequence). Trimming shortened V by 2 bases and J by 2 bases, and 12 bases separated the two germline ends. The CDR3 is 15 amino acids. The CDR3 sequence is CASSLRPRGQETQYF. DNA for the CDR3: TGTGCCAGCAGCTTAAGGCCTAGGGGACAAGAGACCCAGTACTTC. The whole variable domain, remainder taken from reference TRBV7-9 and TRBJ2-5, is DTGVSQNPRHKITKRGQNVTFRCDPISEHNRLYWYRQTLGQGPEFLTYFQNEAQLEKSRLLSDRFSAERPKGSFSTLEIQRTEQGDSAMYLCASSLRPRGQETQYFGPGTRLLVL.

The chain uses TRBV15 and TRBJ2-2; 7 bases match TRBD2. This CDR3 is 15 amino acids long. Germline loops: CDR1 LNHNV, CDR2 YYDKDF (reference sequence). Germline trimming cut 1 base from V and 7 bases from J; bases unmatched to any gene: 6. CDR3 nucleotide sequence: TGTGCCACCAGCAGAGGGGAGGGGTTCGGCGGGGAGCTGTTTTTT. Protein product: CATSRGEGFGGELFF.

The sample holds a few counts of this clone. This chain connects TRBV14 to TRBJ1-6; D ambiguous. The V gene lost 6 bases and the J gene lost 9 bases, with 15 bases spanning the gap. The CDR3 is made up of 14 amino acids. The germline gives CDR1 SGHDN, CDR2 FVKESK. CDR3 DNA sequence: TGTGCCAGCAGAGTTGAGAGCGTAGGTTCACCCCTCCACTTT. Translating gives CASRVESVGSPLHF.

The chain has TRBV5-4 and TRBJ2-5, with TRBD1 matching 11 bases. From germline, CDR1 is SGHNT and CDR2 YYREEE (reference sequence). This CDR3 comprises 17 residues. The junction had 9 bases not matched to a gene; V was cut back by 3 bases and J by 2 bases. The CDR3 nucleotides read TGTGCCAGCAGCTCCGGGACAGGGGGGGGGAAACAAGAGACCCAGTACTTC. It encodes CASSSGTGGGKQETQYF.

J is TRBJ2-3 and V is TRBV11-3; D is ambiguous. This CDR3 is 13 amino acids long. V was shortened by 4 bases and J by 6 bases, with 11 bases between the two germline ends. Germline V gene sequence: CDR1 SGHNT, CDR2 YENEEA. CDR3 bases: TGTGCCAGCAGCTCTAGTTTCGGTGATACGCAGTATTTT. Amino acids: CASSSSFGDTQYF.

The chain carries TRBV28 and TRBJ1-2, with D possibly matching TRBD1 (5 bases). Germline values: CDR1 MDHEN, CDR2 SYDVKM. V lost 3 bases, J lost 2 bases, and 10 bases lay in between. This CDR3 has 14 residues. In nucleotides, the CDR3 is TGTGCCAGCAGTTTTGGGGCCTTCAACTATGGCTACACCTTC. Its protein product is CASSFGAFNYGYTF.

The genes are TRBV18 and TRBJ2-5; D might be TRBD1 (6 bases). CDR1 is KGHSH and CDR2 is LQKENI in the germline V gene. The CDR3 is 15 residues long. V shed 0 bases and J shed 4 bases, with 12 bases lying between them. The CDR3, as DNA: TGTGCCAGCTCACCACCGGGTAAAGGGGGAGAGACCCAGTACTTC. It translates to CASSPPGKGGETQYF.

The CDR3 region has the DNA TGTGCCAGTAGTGGCGGACAGGGGAGAGATTCACCCCTCCACTTT. It yields the protein CASSGGQGRDSPLHF. V is TRBV19 and J is TRBJ1-6; TRBD1 aligns across 9 bases. This CDR3 region has 15 residues. V lost 5 bases and J lost 8; bases outside the gene matches: 7. Germline CDR1 and CDR2: LNHDA and SQIVND (reference sequence).

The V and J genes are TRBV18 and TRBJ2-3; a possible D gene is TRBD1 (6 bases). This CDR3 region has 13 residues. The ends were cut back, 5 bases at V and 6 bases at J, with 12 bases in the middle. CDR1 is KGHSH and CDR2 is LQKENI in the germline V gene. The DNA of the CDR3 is TGTGCCAGCTCATTGACTCAGGGGGATACGCAGTATTTT. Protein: CASSLTQGDTQYF.

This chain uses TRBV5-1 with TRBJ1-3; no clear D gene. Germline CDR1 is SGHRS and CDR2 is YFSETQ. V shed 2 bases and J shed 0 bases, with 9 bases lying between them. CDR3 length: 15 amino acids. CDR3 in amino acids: CASSFDKFSGNTIYF. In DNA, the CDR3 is TGCGCCAGCAGCTTTGATAAGTTCTCTGGAAACACCATATATTTT.

Written as DNA, the CDR3 is TGTGCCACCAGCAGAGGGGACTCCTCTAATGAAAAACTGTTTTTT. Its protein is CATSRGDSSNEKLFF. This chain links TRBV15 with TRBJ1-4; D may be TRBD1 (5 bases). The CDR3 is 15 residues long. The germline V gene encodes CDR1 LNHNV and CDR2 YYDKDF (reference sequence). V lost 1 base, J lost 3 bases, and 9 bases lay in between.